This TCR beta chain comes out of a study of a mutant IDH1 vaccine in newly diagnosed glioma. The CDR3 totals 18 residues. V gave up 1 base and J gave up 4 bases; unmatched junction bases: 11. The germline V gene has CDR1 SGHTA and CDR2 FQGNSA. Time point in this sample: week 5, during vaccination. A single vaccine dose contained 300 ug of mutant IDH1 20-mer peptide, and topical imiquimod was used with it. About this clone itself: Its antigen is not identified.

This table comes from immunoSEQ multiplex PCR, and its TCRdb copy is limited to in-frame clones, with some not included. The sample holds about 42,000 clones; over 75% are singletons and the top ten take 1.5% to 2%. This sequence originates from a man aged 35 to 55 with glioma. This chain uses TRBV7-2 with TRBJ2-2; 8 nucleotides match TRBD1. Sequencing used PBMCs, obtained from a glioma patient whose treatment included an IDH1 peptide vaccine. The CDR3 sequence is CASSLGPVRGLGTGELFF. For the CDR3, the DNA is TGTGCCAGCAGCTTAGGCCCTGTCAGGGGGCTAGGCACCGGGGAGCTGTTTTTT.